This T cell receptor beta chain stems from a study of blood T cells in healthy people across ages. Study observations and caveats: With unsorted PBMCs, a conclusive comparison of naive versus antigen-experienced cells was not possible.

Primers used in a second PCR of roughly 6 to 12 cycles were a sample-barcoded 5' primer and a J-beta primer mix. TCRdb itself ran the 5' RACE reads through MiXCR, one entry per CDR3 protein. The table shows 500,000 to 700,000 distinct CDR3 sequences, with about 30% occurring only once. A word on this clonotype: Its antigen remains unidentified. This may arise from a read error, as a much more abundant clone is one base away.

In germline, CDR1 is SGHNT, CDR2 YYREEE (reference sequence). The CDR3 spans 15 residues. Input material: blood. The sequence came from a woman older than 75 in good health. V usage is TRBV5-4 and J usage is TRBJ2-5, with 8 positions matching TRBD1. The J call may be in error: the DNA end matches TRBJ2-1 better. CDR3 nucleotides: TGTGCCAGCAGACCAGGACAGGGCGGGCAAGAGACCCAGTTCTTC. Translating gives CASRPGQGGQETQFF.